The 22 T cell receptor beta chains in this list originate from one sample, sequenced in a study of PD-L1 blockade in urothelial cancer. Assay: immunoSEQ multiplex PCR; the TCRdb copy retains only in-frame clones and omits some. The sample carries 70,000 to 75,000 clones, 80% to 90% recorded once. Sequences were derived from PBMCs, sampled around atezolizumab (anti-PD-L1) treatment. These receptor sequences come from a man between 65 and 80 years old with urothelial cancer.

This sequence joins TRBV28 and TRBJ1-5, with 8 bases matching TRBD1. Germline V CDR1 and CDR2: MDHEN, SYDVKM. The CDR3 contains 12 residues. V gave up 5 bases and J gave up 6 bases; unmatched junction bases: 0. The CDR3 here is CASSTGGQPQHF. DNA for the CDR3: TGTGCCAGCAGTACAGGGGGTCAGCCCCAGCATTTT.

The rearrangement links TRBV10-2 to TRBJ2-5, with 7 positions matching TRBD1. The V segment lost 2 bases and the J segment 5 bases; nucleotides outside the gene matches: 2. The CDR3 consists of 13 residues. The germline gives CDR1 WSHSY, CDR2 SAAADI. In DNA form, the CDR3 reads TGCGCCAGCAGTGAGGACAGGGAGGAGACCCAGTACTTC. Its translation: CASSEDREETQYF.

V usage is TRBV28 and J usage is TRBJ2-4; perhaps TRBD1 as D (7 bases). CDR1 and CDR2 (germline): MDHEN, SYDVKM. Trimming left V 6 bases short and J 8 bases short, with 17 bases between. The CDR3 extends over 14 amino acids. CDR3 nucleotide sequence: TGTGCCAGCAGCCGGGCAGGGGGGTTAGACATTCAGTACTTC. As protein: CASSRAGGLDIQYF.

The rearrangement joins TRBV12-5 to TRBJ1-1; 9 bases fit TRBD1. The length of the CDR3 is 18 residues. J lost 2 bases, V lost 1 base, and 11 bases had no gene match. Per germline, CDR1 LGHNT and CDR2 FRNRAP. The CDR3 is CASGLGSSGQGENTEAFF. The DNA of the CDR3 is TGTGCTAGTGGTTTGGGATCTTCGGGACAGGGCGAAAACACTGAAGCTTTCTTT.

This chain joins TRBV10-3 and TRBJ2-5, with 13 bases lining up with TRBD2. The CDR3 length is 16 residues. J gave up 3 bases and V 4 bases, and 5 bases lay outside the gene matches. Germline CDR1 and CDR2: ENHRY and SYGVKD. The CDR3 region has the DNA TGTGCCATCAGTGTAGGACTAGCGGGAGTCGAAGAGACCCAGTACTTC. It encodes CAISVGLAGVEETQYF.

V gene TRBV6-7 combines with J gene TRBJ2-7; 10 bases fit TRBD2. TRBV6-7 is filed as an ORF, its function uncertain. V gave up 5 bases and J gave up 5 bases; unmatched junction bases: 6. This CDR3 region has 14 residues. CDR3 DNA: TGTGCCAGCAGTGGGACTAGCGAGCGGGACGAGCAGTACTTC. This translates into CASSGTSERDEQYF.

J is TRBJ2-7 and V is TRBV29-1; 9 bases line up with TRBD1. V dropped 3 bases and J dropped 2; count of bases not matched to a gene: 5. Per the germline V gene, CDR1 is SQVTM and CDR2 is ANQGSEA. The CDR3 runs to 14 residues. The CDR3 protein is CSVDETGGAYEQYF. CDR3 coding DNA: TGCAGCGTTGACGAGACAGGGGGGGCCTACGAGCAGTACTTC.

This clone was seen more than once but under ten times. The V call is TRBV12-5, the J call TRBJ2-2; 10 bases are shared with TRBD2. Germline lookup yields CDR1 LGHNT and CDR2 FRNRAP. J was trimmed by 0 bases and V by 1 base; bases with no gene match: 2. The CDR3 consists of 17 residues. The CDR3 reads CASGLASGSSNTGELFF. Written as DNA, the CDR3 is TGTGCTAGTGGTTTGGCTAGCGGGAGCTCGAACACCGGGGAGCTGTTTTTT.

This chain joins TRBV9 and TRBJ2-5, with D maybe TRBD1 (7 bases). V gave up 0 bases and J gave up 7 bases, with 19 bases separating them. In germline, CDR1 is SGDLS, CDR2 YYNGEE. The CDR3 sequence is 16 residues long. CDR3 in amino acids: CASSVVPGDQGGTQYF. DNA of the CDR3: TGTGCCAGCAGCGTAGTCCCCGGGGATCAGGGGGGGACCCAGTACTTC.

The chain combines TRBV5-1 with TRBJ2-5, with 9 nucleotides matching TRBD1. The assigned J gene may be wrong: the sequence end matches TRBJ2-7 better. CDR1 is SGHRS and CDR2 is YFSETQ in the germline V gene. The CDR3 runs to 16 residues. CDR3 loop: CASSTGQGFRRDEQYF. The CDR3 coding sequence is TGCGCCAGCAGCACGGGACAGGGATTTCGCCGGGACGAGCAGTACTTC.

The chain's CDR3 is CASSRGTMNTEAFF. The CDR3 nucleotides are TGTGCCAGCAGCCGGGGGACCATGAACACTGAAGCTTTCTTT. V gene TRBV28 combines with J gene TRBJ1-1; weak D call: TRBD1 (5 bases). Germline loops: CDR1 MDHEN, CDR2 SYDVKM. Trimming pared 6 bases from V and 0 bases from J, leaving 11 bases between. This CDR3 contains 14 residues.

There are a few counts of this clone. The CDR3 loop is CASSFGVEPPYF. The CDR3 coding sequence is TGTGCCAGCAGTTTTGGAGTAGAACCTCCGTACTTC. The chain employs TRBV28 and TRBJ2-7; no reliable D call. V gave up 3 bases and J gave up 12 bases, with 15 bases separating them. Germline assignment: CDR1 MDHEN and CDR2 SYDVKM. This CDR3 spans 12 amino acids. The full variable domain, its missing parts supplied by reference TRBV28 and TRBJ2-7, is DVKVTQSSRYLVKRTGEKVFLECVQDMDHENMFWYRQDPGLGLRLIYFSYDVKMKEKGDIPEGYSVSREKKERFSLILESASTNQTSMYLCASSFGVEPPYFGPGTRLTVT.

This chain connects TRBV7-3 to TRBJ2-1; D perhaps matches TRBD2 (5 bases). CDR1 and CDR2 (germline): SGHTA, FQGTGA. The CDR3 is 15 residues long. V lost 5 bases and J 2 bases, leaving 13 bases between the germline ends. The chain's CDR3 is CASSRSAGTYNEQFF. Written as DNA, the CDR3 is TGTGCCAGCAGCCGATCCGCGGGCACCTACAATGAGCAGTTCTTC. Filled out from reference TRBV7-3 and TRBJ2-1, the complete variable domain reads GAGVSQTPSNKVTEKGKYVELRCDPISGHTALYWYRQSLGQGPEFLIYFQGTGAADDSGLPNDRFFAVRPEGSVSTLKIQRTERGDSAVYLCASSRSAGTYNEQFFGPGTRLTVL.

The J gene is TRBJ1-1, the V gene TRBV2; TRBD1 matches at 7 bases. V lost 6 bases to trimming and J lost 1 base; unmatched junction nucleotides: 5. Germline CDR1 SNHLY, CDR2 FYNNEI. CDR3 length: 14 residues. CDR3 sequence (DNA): TGTGCCAGCAGCTGGGGACAGCAGAACACTGAAGCTTTCTTT. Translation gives CASSWGQQNTEAFF.

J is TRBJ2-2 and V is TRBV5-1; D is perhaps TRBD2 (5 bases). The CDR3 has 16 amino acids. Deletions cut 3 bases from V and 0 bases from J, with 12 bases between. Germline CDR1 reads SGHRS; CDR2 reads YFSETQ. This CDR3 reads CASSSGSGTNTGELFF. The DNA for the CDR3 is TGCGCCAGCAGCTCCGGATCGGGGACGAACACCGGGGAGCTGTTTTTT.

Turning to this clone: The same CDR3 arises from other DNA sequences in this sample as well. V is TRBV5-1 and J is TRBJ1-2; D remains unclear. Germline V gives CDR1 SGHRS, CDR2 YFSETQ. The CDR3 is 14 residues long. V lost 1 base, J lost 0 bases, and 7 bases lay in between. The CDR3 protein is CASSLSPSNYGYTF. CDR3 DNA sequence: TGCGCCAGCAGCTTGTCTCCGTCTAACTATGGCTACACCTTC.

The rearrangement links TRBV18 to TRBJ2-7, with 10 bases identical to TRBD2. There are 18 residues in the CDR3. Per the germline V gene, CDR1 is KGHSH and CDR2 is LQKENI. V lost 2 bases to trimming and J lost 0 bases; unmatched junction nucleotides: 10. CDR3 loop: CASSPALSSGSISYEQYF. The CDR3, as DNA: TGTGCCAGCTCACCAGCACTGTCTAGCGGGAGTATCTCCTACGAGCAGTACTTC.

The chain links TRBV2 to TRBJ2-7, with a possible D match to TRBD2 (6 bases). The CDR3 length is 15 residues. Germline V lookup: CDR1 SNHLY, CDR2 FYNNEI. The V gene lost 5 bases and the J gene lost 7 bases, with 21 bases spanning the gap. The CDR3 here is CASSYGDSRLGEQYF. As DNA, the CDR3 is TGTGCCAGCAGTTATGGGGACTCCCGTTTGGGGGAGCAGTACTTC.

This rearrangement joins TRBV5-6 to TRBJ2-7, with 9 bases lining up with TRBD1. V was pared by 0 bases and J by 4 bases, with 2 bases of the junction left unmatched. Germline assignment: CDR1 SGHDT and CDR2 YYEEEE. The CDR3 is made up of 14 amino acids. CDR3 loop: CASSLGTGEYEQYF. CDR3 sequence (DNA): TGTGCCAGCAGCTTGGGGACAGGGGAGTACGAGCAGTACTTC.

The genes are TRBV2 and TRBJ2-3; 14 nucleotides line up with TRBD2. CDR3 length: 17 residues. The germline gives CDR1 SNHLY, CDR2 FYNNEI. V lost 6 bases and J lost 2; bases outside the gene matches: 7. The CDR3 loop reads CASSDETSGRVTDTQYF. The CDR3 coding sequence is TGTGCCAGCAGCGACGAGACTAGCGGGAGGGTCACAGATACGCAGTATTTT.

For the CDR3, the DNA is TGTGCCAGCAGCACTCGACAGGGAACTAATGAAAAACTGTTTTTT. Translation: CASSTRQGTNEKLFF. This chain joins TRBV9 and TRBJ1-4; 7 nucleotides match TRBD1. V lost 4 bases to trimming and J lost 1 base; unmatched junction nucleotides: 4. CDR1 and CDR2 (germline): SGDLS, YYNGEE. This CDR3 has 15 amino acids.

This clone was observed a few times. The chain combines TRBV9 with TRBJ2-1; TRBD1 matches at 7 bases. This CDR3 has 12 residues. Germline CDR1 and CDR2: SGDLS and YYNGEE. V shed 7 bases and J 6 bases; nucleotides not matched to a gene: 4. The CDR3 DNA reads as TGTGCCAGCGCCGACAGGGCCAATGAGCAGTTCTTC. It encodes CASADRANEQFF.